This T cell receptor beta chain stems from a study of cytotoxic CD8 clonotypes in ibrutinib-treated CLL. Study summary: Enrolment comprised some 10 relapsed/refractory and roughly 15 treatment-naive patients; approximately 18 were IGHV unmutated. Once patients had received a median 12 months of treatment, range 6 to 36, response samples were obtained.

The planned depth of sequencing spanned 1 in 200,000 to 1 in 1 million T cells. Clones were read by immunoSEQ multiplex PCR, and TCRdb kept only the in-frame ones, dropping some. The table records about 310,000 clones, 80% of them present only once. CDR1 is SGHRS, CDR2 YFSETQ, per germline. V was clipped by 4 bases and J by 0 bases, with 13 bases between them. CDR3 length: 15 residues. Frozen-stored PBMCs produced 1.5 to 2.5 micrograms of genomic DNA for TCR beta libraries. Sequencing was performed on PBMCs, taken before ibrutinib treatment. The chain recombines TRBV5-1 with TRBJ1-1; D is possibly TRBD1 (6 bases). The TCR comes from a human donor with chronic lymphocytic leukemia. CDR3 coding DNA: TGCGCCAGCAGCCAATACAGGGAGATGAACACTGAAGCTTTCTTT. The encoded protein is CASSQYREMNTEAFF.